Below, 17 T cell receptor beta chains from the same sample are listed, as sequenced in a study of T cells in localized non-small cell lung cancer. The protocol was immunoSEQ multiplex PCR, while the TCRdb copy is restricted to in-frame clones and leaves out a portion. The data show about 2,700 clones, approximately 21% seen once. Here the sequenced sample was normal lung tissue next to the tumor, taken before any cancer treatment. These TCRs come from a woman aged 40-75 years with stage I lung adenocarcinoma.

The rearrangement joins TRBV9 to TRBJ2-2; 7 bases map to TRBD1. This CDR3 has 15 residues. Germline CDR1 SGDLS, CDR2 YYNGEE. The trim removed 7 bases at V and 3 bases at J, leaving 9 bases unmatched. CDR3 in amino acids: CASGTGTAYTGELFF. The CDR3 bases are TGTGCCAGCGGCACCGGGACAGCCTACACCGGGGAGCTGTTTTTT.

V gene TRBV9 combines with J gene TRBJ2-1, with D perhaps given as TRBD1 or TRBD2 (5 bases each). The V and J ends lost 4 bases and 10 bases respectively, with 21 bases between them. Germline V gene data show CDR1 as SGDLS and CDR2 as YYNGEE. The CDR3 contains 15 residues. Here the CDR3 DNA reads TGTGCCAGCAGCCTTGACCTGGGGACGGGAAGGGAGCAGTTCTTC. This codes for CASSLDLGTGREQFF.

The chain's CDR3 is CASSIGGPEETQYF. DNA of the CDR3: TGTGCCAGTAGTATAGGGGGACCTGAAGAGACCCAGTACTTC. This rearrangement joins TRBV19 to TRBJ2-5; D possibly uses TRBD1 or TRBD2 (5 bases each). This CDR3 contains 14 residues. In germline, CDR1 is LNHDA, CDR2 SQIVND (reference sequence). V was trimmed by 1 base and J by 3 bases, leaving 9 bases between them.

By share, this clone counts as medium-sized. The genes are TRBV11-3 and TRBJ1-4; D gene unclear. This CDR3 is built from 14 residues. V lost 3 bases and J lost 6, with 11 bases in between. The germline CDR1 and CDR2 sequences are SGHNT and YENEEA. Written as DNA, the CDR3 is TGTGCCAGCAGCTTGGATGGGTTTGATGAAAAACTGTTTTTT. Translating it yields CASSLDGFDEKLFF.

This clone has just a few counts. The CDR3 is CASSSWDRETSYEQYF. CDR3 coding DNA: TGTGCCAGTAGTTCTTGGGACAGAGAAACCTCCTACGAGCAGTACTTC. The V and J genes are TRBV19 and TRBJ2-7, with TRBD1 matching over 7 bases. The J segment lost 0 bases and the V segment lost 5 bases, leaving 10 bases of the junction unmatched. CDR1 and CDR2 from the germline V gene are LNHDA and SQIVND (reference sequence). The CDR3 length is 16 residues.

This clone came up a few times. This chain links TRBV28 with TRBJ1-3; 8 bases line up with TRBD1. J was trimmed by 2 bases and V by 8 bases; bases with no gene match: 8. Germline CDR1 is MDHEN and CDR2 is SYDVKM. The CDR3 loop spans 15 amino acids. DNA for the CDR3: TGTGCCAGCGCCTCAGGGGGCAAGACTGGAAACACCATATATTTT. Protein sequence: CASASGGKTGNTIYF. Filled out from reference TRBV28 and TRBJ1-3, the complete variable domain reads DVKVTQSSRYLVKRTGEKVFLECVQDMDHENMFWYRQDPGLGLRLIYFSYDVKMKEKGDIPEGYSVSREKKERFSLILESASTNQTSMYLCASASGGKTGNTIYFGEGSWLTVV.

This clone was detected a few times. The chain has TRBV19 and TRBJ2-5, with D perhaps TRBD2 (6 bases). Germline CDR1 and CDR2: LNHDA and SQIVND (reference sequence). Deletions cut 1 base from V and 7 bases from J, with 13 bases between. The CDR3 sequence is 14 residues long. The CDR3 sequence is CASSIAGLEGTQYF. The CDR3 DNA reads as TGTGCCAGTAGTATAGCGGGGTTGGAGGGGACCCAGTACTTC. The full variable domain, rest sourced from reference TRBV19 and TRBJ2-5, is DGGITQSPKYLFRKEGQNVTLSCEQNLNHDAMYWYRQDPGQGLRLIYYSQIVNDFQKGDIAEGYSVSREKKESFPLTVTSAQKNPTAFYLCASSIAGLEGTQYFGPGTRLLVL.

The chain combines TRBV6-8 with TRBJ2-7; D possibly matches TRBD1 or TRBD2 (5 bases each). Germline CDR1 reads MNHGY; CDR2 reads SAAAGT. Trimming removed 0 bases from V and 2 bases from J, with 8 bases in between. The CDR3 spans 14 residues. As DNA, the CDR3 is TGTGCCAGCAGTTACTCGGGACCTCCCTACGAGCAGTACTTC. This codes for CASSYSGPPYEQYF.

The CDR3 region is CASSSVPGELFF. CDR3 in DNA: TGTGCCAGCAGTTCAGTCCCCGGGGAGCTGTTTTTT. The chain joins TRBV28 to TRBJ2-2; no firm D call. Germline CDR1 and CDR2: MDHEN and SYDVKM. The CDR3 has 12 amino acids. The V gene lost 4 bases and the J gene lost 6 bases, with 6 bases spanning the gap.

This clone was seen only a few times. The chain joins TRBV9 to TRBJ1-2, with D perhaps matching TRBD1 (5 bases). Germline V gene data show CDR1 as SGDLS and CDR2 as YYNGEE. The CDR3 has 15 amino acids. Trimming took 5 bases from V and 0 from J, leaving 14 bases between them. CDR3 nucleotides: TGTGCCAGCAGTGAGTCACAGGTAGCTAACTATGGCTACACCTTC. This encodes CASSESQVANYGYTF. Filled out from reference TRBV9 and TRBJ1-2, the complete variable domain reads DSGVTQTPKHLITATGQRVTLRCSPRSGDLSVYWYQQSLDQGLQFLIQYYNGEERAKGNILERFSAQQFPDLHSELNLSSLELGDSALYFCASSESQVANYGYTFGSGTRLTVV.

In its sample, this clone is medium-sized (0.01 to 0.1%). V is TRBV11-3 and J is TRBJ2-5; TRBD1 might be the D (6 bases). Trimming cost V 5 bases and J 4 bases, with 23 bases left between them. Germline V gene sequence: CDR1 SGHNT, CDR2 YENEEA. The CDR3 runs to 17 residues. For the CDR3, the DNA is TGTGCCAGCAGCCAACGACAGGAGGTGCTCTTTCTAGAGACCCAGTACTTC. This gives the protein CASSQRQEVLFLETQYF.

This clone was counted a few times. The chain carries TRBV4-1 and TRBJ2-7, with 7 bases that match TRBD1. In germline, CDR1 is MGHRA, CDR2 YSYEKL. After removal of 3 bases from V and 2 bases from J, the junction contained 4 bases not matched to a gene. The CDR3 covers 14 residues. The CDR3 is CASSQGQPAYEQYF. The CDR3, as DNA: TGCGCCAGCAGCCAGGGACAGCCTGCCTACGAGCAGTACTTC.

The genes are TRBV19 and TRBJ2-5; 7 bases fit TRBD2. V trimming: 9 bases; J trimming: 12 bases; junction bases outside the gene matches: 16. Looked up from germline, CDR1 is LNHDA and CDR2 is SQIVND (reference sequence). The CDR3 extends over 13 amino acids. The CDR3 nucleotides read TGTGCCAGCTCCACAGTAGGGCGGGAGCGGAAGTACTTC. Amino acids: CASSTVGRERKYF.

This clone was detected only a few times. The chain combines TRBV6-8 with TRBJ1-1, with unresolved D. The CDR3 extends over 13 amino acids. Between the trimmed V and J ends, which lost 6 bases and 4 bases, there was a span of 12 bases. CDR1 is MNHGY and CDR2 is SAAAGT in the germline V gene. Written as DNA, the CDR3 is TGTGCCAGCAGCCGCAGCGGGAGCACTGAAGCTTTCTTT. Amino acids: CASSRSGSTEAFF.

The CDR3 DNA sequence: TGTGCCATCAGTGAGTTGGGCGGTTTGAACACTGAAGCTTTCTTT. The encoded protein is CAISELGGLNTEAFF. The chain employs TRBV10-3 and TRBJ1-1; no clear D. The CDR3 covers 15 residues. Per the germline V gene, CDR1 is ENHRY and CDR2 is SYGVKD. V lost 1 base, J lost 0 bases, and 9 bases lay in between.

V gene TRBV7-2 combines with J gene TRBJ1-6; 10 bases match TRBD1. V trimming: 5 bases; J trimming: 9 bases; junction bases outside the gene matches: 10. Per the germline V gene, CDR1 is SGHTA and CDR2 is FQGNSA. The CDR3 totals 16 residues. This CDR3 reads CASSQRQGAGVSPLHF. In nucleotides, the CDR3 is TGTGCCAGCAGCCAAAGACAGGGGGCGGGGGTTTCACCCCTCCACTTT.

This sequence joins TRBV11-3 and TRBJ2-1, with D perhaps matching TRBD2 (6 bases). This CDR3 is 17 amino acids long. Germline CDR1 reads SGHNT; CDR2 reads YENEEA. The V and J ends lost 1 base and 1 base respectively, with 14 bases between them. The CDR3, as DNA: TGTGCCAGCAGCTTAGTTAGTGGAGGGAGGTCCTACAATGAGCAGTTCTTC. As protein: CASSLVSGGRSYNEQFF.